The clone carrying this T cell receptor (beta chain) was picked up a small number of times. Antigen: not known. The data stem from a study of CD8 T cells in ankylosing spondylitis. TCRdb independently ran MiXCR on the 5' RACE reads; one entry per CDR3 protein. The sample holds 250,000 to 350,000 distinct CDR3 sequences, 15% to 25% seen once. The V gene lost 0 bases and the J gene lost 2 bases, with 14 bases spanning the gap. CDR3 length equals 17 residues. Germline CDR1 and CDR2: SGHRS and YFSETQ. Whole-study findings and limits: Disease-linked clones were reportedly significantly enriched in matched ankylosing spondylitis synovial fluid. What seemed typical of ankylosing spondylitis blood was a TCR beta motif built from under 10 highly homologous variants.

The receptor's source is a male donor with ankylosing spondylitis or in good health (not recorded which). J is TRBJ1-4 and V is TRBV5-1; no clear D. Sequencing was carried out using blood, either unsorted or a sorted T cell fraction (not recorded which). Here the CDR3 DNA reads TGCGCCAGCAGCTTGGAGGGAGGCTTGCGGACTAATGAAAAACTGTTTTTT. Amino acid sequence: CASSLEGGLRTNEKLFF.